This TCR beta chain was identified during a study of graft-versus-host responses after intestinal transplantation. On the study more broadly: Isolated intestinal, liver-intestinal, or multivisceral transplants had been given to the recipients.

This clone was found a few times. As yet, its antigen is unknown. Using immunoSEQ multiplex PCR, the repertoire was profiled, and TCRdb retains in-frame clones only, with some absent. Of some 100,000 clones listed, about 90% are singletons. CDR1 LNHNV and CDR2 YYDKDF come from the germline V gene (reference sequence). With V trimmed by 5 bases and J by 5 bases, 6 bases remained unmatched. The CDR3 covers 16 residues. Whole-study results and caveats: Where graft-donor T cell macrochimerism was present, patients had high graft-versus-host to host-versus-graft clonal ratios in allografts. Early post-transplant declines in HvG were associated with peak levels of circulating GvH clones.

The chain links TRBV15 to TRBJ2-3; 14 bases map to TRBD2. Sequencing was performed on unstimulated CD8+ T cells sorted from spleen or lymph node cells, taken before intestinal transplant. This receptor was obtained from a human donor who received an intestinal transplant. CDR3 sequence reads: CATSSPTSGGGDTQYF. The CDR3 DNA sequence: TGTGCCACCAGCTCCCCGACTAGCGGGGGGGGAGATACGCAGTATTTT.